The clone carrying this TCR beta chain was picked up a small number of times. Antigen: not known. This sample was included in a study of blood T cells in healthy people across ages. V lost 4 bases and J 7 bases, leaving 8 bases between the germline ends. Per the germline V gene, CDR1 is MNHEY and CDR2 is SMNVEV (reference sequence). The CDR3 is made up of 11 amino acids. General study findings and limits: Older individuals had lower TCR beta diversity per million T cells (the decline was roughly linear).

Primers used in a second PCR of about 6 to 11 cycles were a sample-barcoded 5' primer and a J-beta primer mix. TCRdb re-analysed the 5' RACE reads in MiXCR, keeping a single row per CDR3 protein. The table includes almost 550,000 distinct CDR3 sequences, less than 25% detected once. Per sample, a minimum of 6 million PBMCs were isolated. These data also formed part of another study, on T cells of mothers and their children. That report notes: A few healthy Caucasian mothers served as donors, and their six children did as well.

The chain links TRBV27 to TRBJ2-7; no reliable D call. The specimen was blood. The clonotype originates from a boy between 10 and 17 years old in good health. Here the CDR3 DNA reads TGTGCCAGCAGTTACCTACGAGAGCAGTACTTC. Protein sequence: CASSYLREQYF.